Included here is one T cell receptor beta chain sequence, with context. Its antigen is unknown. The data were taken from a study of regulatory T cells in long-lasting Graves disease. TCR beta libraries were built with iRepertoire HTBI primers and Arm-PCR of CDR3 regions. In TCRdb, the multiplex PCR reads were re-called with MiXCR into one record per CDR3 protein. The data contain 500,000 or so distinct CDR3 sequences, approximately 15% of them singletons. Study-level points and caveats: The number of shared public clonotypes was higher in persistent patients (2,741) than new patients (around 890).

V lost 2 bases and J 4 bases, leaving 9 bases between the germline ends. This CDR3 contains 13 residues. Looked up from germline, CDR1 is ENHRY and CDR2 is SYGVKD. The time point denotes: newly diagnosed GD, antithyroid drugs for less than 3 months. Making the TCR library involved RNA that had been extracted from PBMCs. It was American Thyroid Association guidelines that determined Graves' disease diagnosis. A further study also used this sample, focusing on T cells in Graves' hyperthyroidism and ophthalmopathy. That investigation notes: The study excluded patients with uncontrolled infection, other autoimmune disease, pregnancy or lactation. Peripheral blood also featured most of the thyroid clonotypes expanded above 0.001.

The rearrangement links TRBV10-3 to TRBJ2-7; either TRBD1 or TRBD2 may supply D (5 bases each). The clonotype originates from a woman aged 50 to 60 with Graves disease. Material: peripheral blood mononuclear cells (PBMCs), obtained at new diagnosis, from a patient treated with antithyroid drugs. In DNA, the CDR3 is TGTGCCATCAGTGAGGGGACGGAATACGAGCAGTACTTC. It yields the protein CAISEGTEYEQYF.